The 2 T cell receptor beta chains below were found in one sample sequenced in a study of CD8+CD57+ T cells in acquired aplastic anemia. Profiles of TCR beta VDJ and CDR3 were generated from a genomic DNA template. TCRdb independently ran MiXCR on the reads; one entry per CDR3 protein. The sample has some 280,000 distinct CDR3 sequences, 50% to 70% seen once. Sequencing was done on a sample of sorted CD4+, CD8+, or CD8+CD57+ T cells (not recorded which) from PBMCs. Receptor source: a human donor with severe aplastic anemia or a healthy control (not recorded which).

The chain uses TRBV10-3 and TRBJ2-5; TRBD1 agrees at 7 bases. Germline V gene sequence: CDR1 ENHRY, CDR2 SYGVKD. The CDR3 is 14 amino acids. V lost 10 bases to trimming and J lost 0 bases; unmatched junction nucleotides: 8. DNA for the CDR3: TGTGCCACTGTGGACAGGCAGTACCAAGAGACCCAGTACTTC. Translated: CATVDRQYQETQYF.

The chain has TRBV2 and TRBJ2-7; D is tentatively TRBD1 or TRBD2 (6 bases each). The CDR3 runs 18 residues. Germline loops: CDR1 SNHLY, CDR2 FYNNEI. Trimming pared 9 bases from V and 6 bases from J, leaving 33 bases between. Here the CDR3 DNA reads TGTGCCAGGCAAGACGGGACAAACACTCCTAAAGGGGAGGCCGAGCAGTACTTC. Its translation is CARQDGTNTPKGEAEQYF.